What follows are 21 T cell receptor beta chains derived from one specimen sequenced in a study of CD8+CD57+ T cells in acquired aplastic anemia. The use of genomic DNA as template underpinned the TCR beta VDJ and CDR3 profiling. TCRdb analysed the reads with MiXCR anew, one entry per CDR3 protein. The table includes about 290,000 distinct CDR3 sequences, roughly 53% detected once. Previously, flow cytometry had revealed CD8+CD57+ cell expansion in the patients chosen for sequencing. The sample consisted of sorted CD4+, CD8+, or CD8+CD57+ T cells (not recorded which) from PBMCs. Source of these receptors: a human donor with aplastic anemia.

This clonotype was recorded many times. The chain uses TRBV9 and TRBJ1-2; D not resolved. Germline V gene data show CDR1 as SGDLS and CDR2 as YYNGEE. V lost 1 base to trimming and J lost 8 bases, with 6 bases between them. The CDR3 covers 11 residues. This chain's CDR3 is CASSVRPGYTF. CDR3 sequence (DNA): TGTGCCAGCAGCGTACGCCCGGGCTACACCTTC.

In regard to this clonotype: As the CDR3 is not closed by the conserved phenylalanine or tryptophan, this likely results from a read error. This chain joins TRBV3-1 and TRBJ1-1; TRBD1 is a possible D gene (5 bases). The CDR3 is 13 amino acids. Germline CDR1 LGHDT, CDR2 YNNKEL (reference sequence). The V end was cut by 2 bases, the J end by 6 bases, with 10 bases between. The CDR3 here is CASSQIGGAEAFS. CDR3 DNA: TGTGCCAGCAGCCAAATTGGGGGGGCTGAAGCTTTCTCT.

The chain has TRBV5-4 and TRBJ2-5; a possible D gene is TRBD1 (7 bases). This CDR3 contains 14 residues. V lost 4 bases to trimming and J lost 4 bases, with 14 bases between them. CDR1 SGHNT and CDR2 YYREEE come from the germline V gene (reference sequence). The CDR3 region is CASSPVQGGETQYF. CDR3 sequence (DNA): TGTGCCAGCAGCCCGGTTCAGGGGGGAGAGACCCAGTACTTC.

Regarding this clonotype: The junction departs from the called germline gene at one end, perhaps through a read error. The DNA for the CDR3 is TGTGCCATCAGTGAGGGGGGGTTT. This codes for CAISEGGF. The chain employs TRBV10-3 and TRBJ1-1; a weak D match, TRBD1 (5 bases). Germline CDR1 and CDR2: ENHRY and SYGVKD. This CDR3 has 8 residues.

This clonotype was found a few times. The J gene is TRBJ2-7, the V gene TRBV7-3, with a tentative D call TRBD2 (5 bases). Per the germline V gene, CDR1 is SGHTA and CDR2 is FQGTGA. The CDR3 is 15 residues long. Deletions cut 6 bases from V and 2 bases from J, with 17 bases between. CDR3 nucleotides: TGTGCCAGCAGTCAAAGCGGTTCCGTAGCCTACGAGCAGTACTTC. This translates into CASSQSGSVAYEQYF.

This clonotype was detected many times. The V and J genes are TRBV20-1 and TRBJ2-1, with 7 bases aligning to TRBD2. This CDR3 spans 12 amino acids. Germline V lookup: CDR1 DFQATT, CDR2 SNEGSKA (reference sequence). The CDR3 loop is CTILADHNEQFF. CDR3 DNA: TGCACCATCCTAGCGGACCACAATGAGCAGTTCTTC.

The CDR3 DNA sequence: TGTGCCAGCAGTCTACAGGGTCAGGTGGCTGAAGCTTTCTTT. Protein product: CASSLQGQVAEAFF. The V gene is TRBV6-5, the J gene TRBJ1-1; a weak D match, TRBD1 (6 bases). V was clipped by 5 bases and J by 6 bases, with 16 bases between them. The length of the CDR3 is 14 residues. The germline V gene has CDR1 MNHEY and CDR2 SVGAGI.

The chain uses TRBV5-4 and TRBJ1-1; D is possibly TRBD1 (6 bases). Germline V gene data show CDR1 as SGHNT and CDR2 as YYREEE (reference sequence). The CDR3 is 16 residues long. The V and J ends lost 0 bases and 4 bases respectively, with 16 bases between them. The CDR3 spells CASSLGPGEESTEAFF. The CDR3, as DNA: TGTGCCAGCAGCTTGGGACCAGGGGAGGAGAGCACTGAAGCTTTCTTT.

This clonotype was seen ten or more times. The chain recombines TRBV12-3 or TRBV12-4 with TRBJ2-2; 11 nucleotides match TRBD2. The CDR3 covers 16 residues. The V and J ends lost 5 bases and 6 bases, in that order; junction bases with no gene match: 8. CDR3 in DNA: TGTGCCAGCAGTACTACTGGGACTAGCGGTCCCGGGGAGCTGTTTTTT. Its translation: CASSTTGTSGPGELFF.

J is TRBJ2-1 and V is TRBV24-1, with D perhaps matching TRBD1 (6 bases). Looked up from germline, CDR1 is KGHDR and CDR2 is SFDVKD. Trimming removed 4 bases from V and 11 bases from J, with 35 bases in between. There are 20 residues in the CDR3. CDR3 nucleotide sequence: TGTGCCACCAGTGACCGAACATCTGTGTGGGGGCGCTTAAGTACGGAAAAGCAGTTCTTC. Translated: CATSDRTSVWGRLSTEKQFF.

V is TRBV19 and J is TRBJ2-1; TRBD2 is a possible D gene (6 bases). This CDR3 region has 18 residues. The germline V and J ends were trimmed by 2 bases and 0 bases, with 17 bases remaining between them. CDR1 and CDR2 from the germline V gene are LNHDA and SQIVND (reference sequence). CDR3 coding DNA: TGTGCCAGTAGTATACTAGCGTCCCTTCTGAGCTCCTACAATGAGCAGTTCTTC. It codes for CASSILASLLSSYNEQFF.

CDR3 amino acids: CASTMSGTGELFF. The CDR3 region has the DNA TGTGCCAGCACTATGTCTGGCACCGGGGAGCTGTTTTTT. The chain is built from TRBV2 and TRBJ2-2; no definite D call. V gave up 7 bases and J gave up 4 bases, with 10 bases separating them. The CDR3 runs 13 residues. From germline, CDR1 is SNHLY and CDR2 FYNNEI.

Ten or more counts support this clonotype. J is TRBJ1-3 and V is TRBV5-1, with D maybe TRBD1 (5 bases). The CDR3 is made up of 15 amino acids. V was trimmed by 1 base and J by 0 bases, leaving 8 bases between them. The germline V gene has CDR1 SGHRS and CDR2 YFSETQ. CDR3 residues: CASSLTGSSGNTIYF. CDR3 sequence (DNA): TGCGCCAGCAGCTTGACAGGTTCCTCTGGAAACACCATATATTTT.

The sample holds a few counts of this clonotype. The chain employs TRBV10-3 and TRBJ2-6; no clear D gene. The V end was cut by 0 bases, the J end by 1 base, with 13 bases between. From germline, CDR1 is ENHRY and CDR2 SYGVKD. This CDR3 comprises 18 residues. In DNA, the CDR3 is TGTGCCATCAGTGAGTCCCCGGGTCCCTCGTCTGGGGCCAACGTCCTGACTTTC. This translates into CAISESPGPSSGANVLTF.

This chain uses TRBV19 with TRBJ1-2; D may be TRBD1 (6 bases). The CDR3 consists of 15 residues. The germline V gene has CDR1 LNHDA and CDR2 SQIVND (reference sequence). The V end lost 7 bases, the J end lost 12 bases, and 27 bases lay between the germline ends. CDR3 sequence: CASTRGGTLRSGNTF. The CDR3, as DNA: TGTGCCAGTACCCGGGGGGGGACACTACGCTCTGGAAACACCTTC.

On this clonotype: The conserved final phenylalanine or tryptophan is absent from the CDR3, which likely points to a read error. No DNA is shown, since the ends of the CDR3 on it are uncertain; the CDR3 is the one TCRdb lists. The chain is built from TRBV18 and TRBJ1-2; TRBD1 was called by the table and not checked on the DNA. The CDR3 has 12 amino acids, counting both end residues. Per germline, CDR1 KGHSH and CDR2 LQKENI. Here the CDR3 reads CASSPPWGQGTY.

The chain uses TRBV20-1 and TRBJ2-3; TRBD1 matches 9 bases. This CDR3 region has 14 residues. The V and J ends lost 3 bases and 4 bases, in that order; junction bases with no gene match: 5. From germline, CDR1 is DFQATT and CDR2 SNEGSKA (reference sequence). This CDR3 is CSARWGQGPDTQYF. The CDR3 coding sequence is TGCAGTGCTAGGTGGGGACAGGGTCCAGATACGCAGTATTTT.

This clonotype was observed a handful of times. The rearrangement links TRBV5-1 to TRBJ2-2; the D is unclear. In germline, CDR1 is SGHRS, CDR2 YFSETQ. V dropped 4 bases and J dropped 0 bases, with 10 bases sitting between them. This CDR3 has 15 amino acids. This CDR3 is CASSGSVSNTGELFF. The DNA of the CDR3 is TGCGCCAGCAGCGGGTCAGTGTCGAACACCGGGGAGCTGTTTTTT.

The chain couples TRBV7-8 to TRBJ1-1, with D uncertain. The V and J ends lost 1 base and 7 bases respectively, with 7 bases between them. Germline V gene sequence: CDR1 SGHVS, CDR2 FQNEAQ. The CDR3 is 12 amino acids. The CDR3 DNA reads TGTGCCAGCAGCTTAGTCCTACTTGAAGCTTTCTTT. Translation: CASSLVLLEAFF.

This clonotype was seen at least ten times. The chain links TRBV6-6 to TRBJ1-2; possible D gene TRBD1, 5 bases. The ends were cut back, 5 bases at V and 5 bases at J, with 15 bases in the middle. The CDR3 runs to 14 residues. Germline lookup yields CDR1 MNHNY and CDR2 SVGAGI (reference sequence). The CDR3 sequence: CASSNPGRQYGYTF. The CDR3 bases are TGTGCCAGCAGTAACCCGGGACGGCAATATGGCTACACCTTC.

Only a few counts were recorded for this clonotype. The rearrangement joins TRBV20-1 to TRBJ2-1; 7 bases match TRBD1. CDR3 length: 13 amino acids. Trimming removed 7 bases from V and 8 bases from J; junction bases left unmatched: 11. Germline CDR1 and CDR2: DFQATT and SNEGSKA (reference sequence). CDR3 residues: CSVKGAGRDEQFF. As DNA, the CDR3 is TGCAGTGTTAAGGGGGCCGGCCGGGATGAGCAGTTCTTC.